The TCR beta chain under discussion was sequenced for a study of OX40 agonist ivuxolimab in advanced cancers. Study as a whole: Ivuxolimab doses were 0.01, 0.1, 0.3, 1.5, 3 or 10 mg/kg every 2 weeks.

Some clones are missing from TCRdb's copy, which holds only in-frame ones; the method was immunoSEQ multiplex PCR. The data show some 77,000 clones, over 80% seen once. Study results and caveats: On average, a greater number of expanded clones characterised CD8+ T cells relative to CD4+. Clonal expansion was seen in CD4+ and CD8+ blood T cells by week 6 at 0.1 to 3.0 mg/kg.

The timepoints at which blood was sampled were baseline, cycle 4 day 1, and cycle 7 day 1. The ends were cut back, 0 bases at V and 4 bases at J, with 14 bases in the middle. Germline loops: CDR1 SGHKS, CDR2 YYEKEE (reference sequence). CDR3 length: 16 residues. Turning to this clone: Its specificity is not known.

Sequencing used CD4+ or CD8+ T cells sorted from blood, obtained in a trial of the OX40 agonist ivuxolimab. The chain uses TRBV5-5 and TRBJ1-5, with D possibly being TRBD1 (5 bases). The source of this sequence is an adult with an advanced solid tumor such as melanoma, head and neck, liver or kidney cancer. The CDR3 reads CASSLEGWGGNQPQHF. In DNA form, the CDR3 reads TGTGCCAGCAGCTTGGAAGGTTGGGGGGGGAATCAGCCCCAGCATTTT.